This T cell receptor beta chain was sequenced in a study of cytomegalovirus exposure and HLA in healthy donors. Study-wide background: The 120 validation repertoires were reported in a later analysis to have been generated on the same platform as the approximately 700 first-cohort repertoires. Regarding the study as a whole: Confirmation in vitro established that three CMV-associated chains were specific for CMV antigens.

CDR1 and CDR2 from the germline V gene are GTSNPN and SVGIG (reference sequence). This CDR3 spans 15 amino acids. V dropped 7 bases and J dropped 8; count of bases not matched to a gene: 14. Sequencing used immunoSEQ multiplex PCR; TCRdb keeps in-frame clones, though not all of them. The profile shows 150,000 to 200,000 clones, over 85% of them singletons. To note about this clone: Its antigen is not identified.

Sequenced material: PBMCs. The sequence was obtained from a woman aged 18-29 years in good health and CMV-seropositive. The chain has TRBV30 and TRBJ1-4; TRBD1 matches 9 bases. DNA for the CDR3: TGTGCCTACTCTACTGGACAGGGGTTTTTGGAAAAACTGTTTTTT. It specifies CAYSTGQGFLEKLFF.